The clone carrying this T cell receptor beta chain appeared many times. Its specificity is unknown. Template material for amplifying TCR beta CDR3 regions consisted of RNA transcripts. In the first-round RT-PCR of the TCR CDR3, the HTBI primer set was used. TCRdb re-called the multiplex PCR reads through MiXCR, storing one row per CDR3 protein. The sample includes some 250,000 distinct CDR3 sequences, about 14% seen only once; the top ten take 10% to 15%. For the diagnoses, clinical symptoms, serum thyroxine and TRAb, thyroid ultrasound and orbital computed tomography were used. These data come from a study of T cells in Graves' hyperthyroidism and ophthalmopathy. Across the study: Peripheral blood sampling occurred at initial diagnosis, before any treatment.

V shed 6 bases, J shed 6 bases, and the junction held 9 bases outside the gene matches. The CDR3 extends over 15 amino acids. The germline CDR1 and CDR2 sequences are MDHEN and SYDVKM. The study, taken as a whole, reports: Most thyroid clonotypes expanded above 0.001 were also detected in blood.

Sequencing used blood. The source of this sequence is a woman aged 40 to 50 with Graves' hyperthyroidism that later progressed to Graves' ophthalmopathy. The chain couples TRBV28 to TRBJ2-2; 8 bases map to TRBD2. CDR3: CASSLRGAYAGELFF. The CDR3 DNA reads TGTGCCAGCAGCCTGCGGGGGGCGTATGCCGGGGAGCTGTTTTTT. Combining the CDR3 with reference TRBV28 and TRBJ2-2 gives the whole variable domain DVKVTQSSRYLVKRTGEKVFLECVQDMDHENMFWYRQDPGLGLRLIYFSYDVKMKEKGDIPEGYSVSREKKERFSLILESASTNQTSMYLCASSLRGAYAGELFFGEGSRLTVL.